The rows below give T cell receptor beta chains drawn from one sample of a study of T cells in Graves' hyperthyroidism and ophthalmopathy. TCRdb called the multiplex PCR reads again in MiXCR, with one record for every CDR3 protein. The sample has roughly 98,000 distinct CDR3 sequences, about 40% seen once. Material: peripheral blood or thyroid tissue (not recorded which). These receptors came from a woman in her 30s with Graves' hyperthyroidism. Both conserved end residues are part of each CDR3. A D gene is named only where the DNA matches it firmly. Not all rows give a size; the values are once, few, many and, for expanded clones, a class.

clone_size	d_call	v_call	j_call	cdr3_nt	cdr3_aa
few	-	TRBV7-9	TRBJ2-2	TGTGCCAGCAGTCCGAGGGGACTCTTGAACACCGGGGAGCTGTTTTTT	CASSPRGLLNTGELFF
many	TRBD1	TRBV20-1	TRBJ1-5	TGCAGTGCTAGGTTGTTGGGGACAGGAAGCAATCAGCCCCAGCATTTT	CSARLLGTGSNQPQHF
few	TRBD1	TRBV5-1	TRBJ1-2	TGCGCCAGCAGCCCCGGACAGGGTAATGGCTACACCTTC	CASSPGQGNGYTF
-	-	TRBV15	TRBJ2-7	TGTGCCACCAGAGGCAGGTCCCCCTACGAGCAGTACTTC	CATRGRSPYEQYF
many	-	TRBV5-1	TRBJ2-2	TGCGCCAGCACCGGGACCACCGGGGAGCTGTTTTTT	CASTGTTGELFF
many	-	TRBV28	TRBJ2-5	TGTGCCAGCAGTTTCGCACAGGGACAAGAGACCCAGTACTTC	CASSFAQGQETQYF
-	-	TRBV20-1	TRBJ1-3	TGCAGTACCAATAGGGTCGGGCGACCCTCTGGAAACACCATATATTTT	CSTNRVGRPSGNTIYF
many	-	TRBV4-2	TRBJ2-2	TGTGCCAGCAGCCGCGCTACTGCCGGGGAGCTGTTTTTT	CASSRATAGELFF
many	-	TRBV25-1	TRBJ1-1	TGTGCCAGCAGTGAAAAGACGGACCCCGAGTCGGCTTTCTTT	CASSEKTDPESAFF
many	-	TRBV28	TRBJ1-2	TGTGCCAGCACCGACTCGGGGAACTATGGCTACACCTTC	CASTDSGNYGYTF
many	-	TRBV28	TRBJ2-7	TGTGCCAGCAGCGACCAGGTACCGGGGGAGCAGTACTTC	CASSDQVPGEQYF
-	-	TRBV25-1	TRBJ1-4	TGTGCCAGCAGTGAAAATATCGTCACATACGAAAAACTGTTTTTT	CASSENIVTYEKLFF
many	TRBD2	TRBV9	TRBJ2-1	TGTGCCAGCAGTTCCACTAGCGGGAGAACCAATGAGCAGTTCTTC	CASSSTSGRTNEQFF
few	TRBD1	TRBV30	TRBJ1-1	TGTGCCTGGGGGCGGGACAGGGTAGAAGCTTTCTTT	CAWGRDRVEAFF
many	-	TRBV12-3/TRBV12-4	TRBJ1-1	TGTGCCAGCAGGGCCCTCAGAGCCACTGAAGCTTTCTTT	CASRALRATEAFF
many	-	TRBV4-1	TRBJ1-1	TGCGCCAGCAGCCAAGATAACGGCGGCTGGAACACTGAAGCTTTCTTT	CASSQDNGGWNTEAFF
-	-	TRBV12-3/TRBV12-4	TRBJ2-5	TGTGCCAGCGGTGGGGGGGCTCAAGAGACCCAGTACTTC	CASGGGAQETQYF
-	-	TRBV6-5	TRBJ1-3	TGTGCCAGCCGATGGTCCGGGTCTGGAAACACCATATATTTT	CASRWSGSGNTIYF
-	TRBD1	TRBV20-1	TRBJ1-4	TGCAGTGCTAGAGACCCCCAGGGACAGGCGCACGAAAAACTGTTTTTT	CSARDPQGQAHEKLFF
many	TRBD1	TRBV6-5	TRBJ2-7	TGTGCCAGCAGTTACTCCTCCGGGACAGGGCGATACGAGCAGTACTTC	CASSYSSGTGRYEQYF
many	-	TRBV7-6	TRBJ1-3	TGTGCCAGCAGTCGTTGGGGTCCGAGCTCTGGAAACACCATATATTTT	CASSRWGPSSGNTIYF
many	-	TRBV13	TRBJ2-7	TGTGCCAGCAGCTTACGGGGACGGCAGTACTTC	CASSLRGRQYF
-	TRBD1	TRBV7-9	TRBJ2-2	TGCGCCAGCAACCCCCCGGGACAGACGAACACCGGGGAGCTGTTTTTT	CASNPPGQTNTGELFF
-	-	TRBV27	TRBJ2-2	TGTGTCAGCAGTGCAAACACCGGGGAGCTGTTTTTT	CVSSANTGELFF
many	TRBD2	TRBV20-1	TRBJ2-7	TGCAGTGCTCCCCTCCCGGGGCTAGCGGGATCCTACGAGCAGTACTTC	CSAPLPGLAGSYEQYF
-	-	TRBV7-2	TRBJ2-2	TGTGCCAGCAGCCGTTACGTTGCAGGGGCCACCGGGGGGCTGTTTTTT	CASSRYVAGATGGLFF
many	TRBD1	TRBV5-1	TRBJ1-2	TGCGCCAGCAGCATTGACCAGGGGGCTAACTATGGCTACACCTTC	CASSIDQGANYGYTF
many	-	TRBV28	TRBJ2-5	TGTGCCAGCAGTAGGGAGTGGTCCCGAAAAGAGACCCAGTACTTC	CASSREWSRKETQYF
-	-	TRBV3-1	TRBJ2-6	TGTGCCAGCAGCCAACTAGGCCTGACTTTC	CASSQLGLTF
many	TRBD2	TRBV7-2	TRBJ2-7	TGTGCCAGCAGCTTCCGAGCGGGGACCTACGAGCAGTACTTC	CASSFRAGTYEQYF
-	TRBD1	TRBV10-3	TRBJ1-4	TGTGCCATCAGTGAGCCCGGGACAGGGAGTGAAAAACTGTTTTTT	CAISEPGTGSEKLFF
-	TRBD2	TRBV7-8	TRBJ2-7	TGTGCCAGCAGACTTAGCGGGACACGCGAGCAGTACTTC	CASRLSGTREQYF
-	-	TRBV29-1	TRBJ1-2	TGCAGCGCTTACAGGGACTATGGCTACACCTTC	CSAYRDYGYTF
-	-	TRBV7-2	TRBJ2-2	TGTGCCAGCAGTGGAGGGATGGCTGGAGAGCTGTTTTTT	CASSGGMAGELFF
many	TRBD1	TRBV28	TRBJ2-7	TGTGCCAGCAGTGAGACAGGGCTACCTTCCTACGAGCAGTACTTC	CASSETGLPSYEQYF
many	-	TRBV5-1	TRBJ2-3	TGTGCCAGCAGCTTAGCAACGCAGTATTTT	CASSLATQYF
many	-	TRBV9	TRBJ1-6	TGTGCCAGCAGCGTAGACCCCGGGTTAGGTTCACCCCTCCACTTT	CASSVDPGLGSPLHF
-	-	TRBV10-3	TRBJ2-6	TGTGCCATCAGTGATGGGGGAGAGATGAACACTGAAGCTTTC	CAISDGGEMNTEAF
many	TRBD1	TRBV27	TRBJ1-2	TGTGCCAGCAGTTCAAACAGGGGGCTTGGCTACACCTTC	CASSSNRGLGYTF
-	TRBD2	TRBV28	TRBJ2-7	TGTGCCAGCTGGAGCTTAGCAGCGGGAGGGCCCCCGGCTGACGAGCAGCACTTC	CASWSLAAGGPPADEQHF
many	-	TRBV6-5	TRBJ1-2	TGTGCCAGCAGTTCTCATTTCTCCTACACCTTC	CASSSHFSYTF